A selection of T cell receptor beta chains follows, all from one sample in a study of blood T cells in healthy people across ages. One entry per CDR3 protein results from TCRdb running MiXCR on the 5' RACE reads. The sample holds 780,000 or so distinct CDR3 sequences, roughly 25% seen once. These data are also associated with another study on T cells of mothers and their children.

Source material: blood. The receptors derive from a boy aged 5 to 17 in good health. Each CDR3 is given without its conserved first and last residue.

V gene	J gene	CDR3 protein
TRBV6-4	TRBJ2-7	AKKRGQNYEQY
TRBV12-3/TRBV12-4	TRBJ1-1	ASLFWGQGNTEAF
TRBV5-1	TRBJ2-5	ASSSGQGLLETQY
TRBV27	TRBJ2-7	ASSLSFAGAYEQY
TRBV6-6	TRBJ1-4	ASGRTGTVNEKLF
TRBV20-1	TRBJ2-2	SAKSVAGELF
TRBV29-1	TRBJ1-1	SVEKSSYTEAF
TRBV4-3	TRBJ2-3	ASSQAGGRTDTQY
TRBV6-6	TRBJ1-1	ASSYVLGAAVLTEAF
TRBV3-1	.	ASSPGEEQF
TRBV4-3	TRBJ1-4	ASSQDIQGATTNEKLF
TRBV9	.	ASSALGRLGDEQF
TRBV7-2	TRBJ2-1	ASSSAGPGTGGYNEQF
TRBV4-3	TRBJ1-1	ASSQDRGLKTEAF
TRBV27	TRBJ2-5	ASSLEGRPGGTQY
TRBV20-1	TRBJ1-6	SATEPDRVGSPLH
TRBV4-2	TRBJ2-5	ASSQGPGTSGRKQY
TRBV5-6	TRBJ2-4	ASSLEESAIQY
TRBV2	TRBJ1-1	ASSEAGAEAF
TRBV9	TRBJ1-4	ASSGTAGDEKLF
TRBV7-8	TRBJ1-1	ASSSGDRNTEAF
TRBV5-1	TRBJ1-5	ASSLEGLNQPQH
TRBV5-5	TRBJ2-5	ASSPPGPELETQY
TRBV15	TRBJ2-5	ATSRGGVAETQY
TRBV7-3	TRBJ2-5	ASSLSAGGLGETQY
TRBV10-3	.	AISGEVVAGEQY
TRBV7-2	TRBJ1-5	ASSLVGGNQPQH
TRBV5-1	TRBJ2-5	ASSPGVGSNQQETQY
TRBV7-8	TRBJ2-2	ASSPIGLAAGELF
TRBV7-2	TRBJ1-1	ATPASAGGTEKAF
TRBV28	TRBJ2-3	ASSPYSGTGGETQY
TRBV28	TRBJ2-7	ASSLVGLAVTYEQY
TRBV4-1	TRBJ2-7	ASSLGGVGTTYEQY
TRBV27	TRBJ2-1	ASSLSIMGGFYNEQF
TRBV7-3	TRBJ1-6	ASSQRQGGSSPLH
TRBV7-3	TRBJ2-1	ASSLSAGAYNEQF
TRBV4-3	TRBJ2-4	ASSSQLAGDANIQY
TRBV20-1	TRBJ2-7	SARTSGIAYEQY
TRBV20-1	TRBJ1-5	SASQGASNQPQH
TRBV5-1	TRBJ2-2	ASTAKGVGELF
TRBV4-3	TRBJ2-5	ASSHRGLEETQY
TRBV28	TRBJ2-5	ASSGQGRETQS
TRBV12-3/TRBV12-4	TRBJ1-5	ASSPRVQLNQPQH
TRBV28	TRBJ2-1	ASSQEPRDRAYNEQF
TRBV20-1	TRBJ2-1	SASMVDHNEQF
TRBV5-1	.	ASSLGPSSYEQY
TRBV27	.	ASSLGQGFVYEQY
TRBV7-9	TRBJ1-4	ASSSGPGSNEKLF
TRBV12-3/TRBV12-4	TRBJ2-1	ASSPAGGSHEQF
TRBV5-1	TRBJ2-1	ASGLQGPSYNEQF
TRBV29-1	TRBJ2-3	SVPGDWATQDTQY
TRBV20-1	TRBJ1-5	SAGGKGDQPQH
TRBV7-3	TRBJ2-4	ASSLKTFGGQENIQY
TRBV5-1	TRBJ1-1	ASSLAPGAVNTEAF
TRBV29-1	TRBJ2-1	SVCRDSHNEQF